The entry below gives a single TCR beta chain sequence along with its context. This clonotype has just a few counts. Its recognized antigen is unknown. Base qualities are missing; no much larger clone stands one base away. For sequencing, an Illumina HiSeq 2500 was employed. Quantitative 5'-RACE with molecular barcodes was used to prepare TCR beta libraries. Concerning the study's data processing: Disease-linked TCR variants were identified with a new computational method built on a probabilistic model of VDJ rearrangement. Using fastp at Q25 and MiXCR, TCRdb reprocessed the public reads and kept productive beta chains. Rows are unified per CDR3 protein, each entry keeping the most common DNA and genes. TCRdb's processing, not the authors' own work, is the source of the V and J calls. Within this sample are about 340,000 distinct CDR3 sequences, with around 20% of them counted one time only. The ten largest account for about 12% of the sample.

The CDR3 numbers 14 residues from cysteine through phenylalanine. Here the CDR3 DNA is all that survives: 42 bases in frame from base 1. Trimming at the junction amounts to 2 bases on V and 2 bases on J, and the germline ends lie 7 bases apart. The entry originates in a study of CD8 T cells in ankylosing spondylitis (dated by TCRdb to 2016 to 2017). Turning to the overall study: The study profiled T cell receptor beta repertoires in healthy donors and ankylosing spondylitis patients to find disease-linked TCR variants. The full study cohort was made up of approximately 24 ankylosing spondylitis patients and 108 healthy donors. Samples of peripheral blood were taken, and for ankylosing spondylitis patients, synovial fluid was collected as well.

What the work shows at the level of the full study, not this receptor alone: A CD8+ phenotype was shown by the disease-linked clones, which were found at relatively low frequencies in peripheral blood. The disease-linked clones were reported to be significantly enriched in matched synovial fluid samples from ankylosing spondylitis patients. Blood from ankylosing spondylitis patients appeared to be characterized by a TCR beta motif composed of about eight highly homologous amino acid variants. Some TCR beta motif variants had previously been reported in synovial fluid and blood of reactive arthritis patients, which suggested common disease-initiation mechanisms.

This sequence uses TRBV12-3 or TRBV12-4 and TRBJ2-1, and TRBD1 may be the D gene, going by 6 matching bases. The source of this sequence is a male donor with ankylosing spondylitis or in good health (not recorded which). Sequences were obtained from blood, either unsorted or a sorted T cell fraction (not recorded which). The DNA reads TGTGCCAGCAGTTTACCAGGGGCCTACAATGAGCAGTTCTTC. Its translation is CASSLPGAYNEQFF.